The present TCR beta chain was sequenced within a study of blood T cell repertoires in COVID-19. Study-level background: Material from acute and convalescent COVID-19 was sourced from the United States, Italy and Spain. Nucleic acid was either cDNA or gDNA, and it came from T cells, B-cell-depleted T cells, or PBMCs.

The CDR3 length equals 21 residues, ends included. As handled by the study authors: Amplified reference gene primers provided the basis for estimating nucleated cell counts. Data came from immunoSEQ multiplex PCR; TCRdb stores just in-frame clones and leaves some out. The DNA gave D and trimming, while V, J and clone size come from that table. The table has hundreds of thousands of clones, 85% seen once; the top ten hold roughly 13%. In regard to this clone: The limits of the CDR3 on the DNA are not certain, so only TCRdb's listed CDR3 is given.

Sequenced sample: peripheral blood. The gene calls are TRBV12-1 and TRBJ2-3; TRBD2, the D gene given by the table, was not confirmed from the DNA. TRBV12-1 is termed a pseudogene. This receptor was identified in a human donor in a cohort sampled during active COVID-19. The CDR3 region is CASSFGVGAASGSWGTDTQYF.